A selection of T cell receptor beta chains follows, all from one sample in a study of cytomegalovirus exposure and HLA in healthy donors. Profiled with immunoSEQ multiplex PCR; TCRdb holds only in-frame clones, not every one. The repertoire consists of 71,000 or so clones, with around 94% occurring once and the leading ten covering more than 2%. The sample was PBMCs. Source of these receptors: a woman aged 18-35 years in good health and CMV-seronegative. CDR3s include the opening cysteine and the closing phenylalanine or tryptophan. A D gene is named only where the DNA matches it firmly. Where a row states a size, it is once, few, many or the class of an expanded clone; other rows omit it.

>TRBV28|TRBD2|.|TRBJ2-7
TGTGCCAGCAGTTGGACTAGCGGATACGAGCAGTACTTC
CASSWTSGYEQYF
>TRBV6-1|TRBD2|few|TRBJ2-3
TGTGCCAGCAGTGAACTAGCGGGAGGGCCAGATACGCAGTATTTT
CASSELAGGPDTQYF
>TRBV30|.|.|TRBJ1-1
TGTGCCTGGACCCGACAGGACACTGAAGCTTTCTTT
CAWTRQDTEAFF
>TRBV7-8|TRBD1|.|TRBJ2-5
TGTGCCAGCAGCTTGTTGACAGGGCCACAGGAGACCCAGTACTTC
CASSLLTGPQETQYF
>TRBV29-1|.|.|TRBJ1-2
TGCAGCGTTGTCGCGGCCTTATCGGGTAATTGGTACACCTTC
CSVVAALSGNWYTF
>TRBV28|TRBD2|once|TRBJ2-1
TGTGCCAGCAGTTCGGCCGGGACTAGCGGGAGGGAGAAGTTCTTC
CASSSAGTSGREKFF
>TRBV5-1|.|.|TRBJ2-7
TGCGCCAGCAGCTTGGCCGGACAACCTATCTCCTACGAGCAGTACTTC
CASSLAGQPISYEQYF
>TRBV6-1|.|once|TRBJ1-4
TGTGCCAGCAGTAAAGTCGGCAGCCTCCGGGTAGCTAATGAAAAACTGTTTTTT
CASSKVGSLRVANEKLFF
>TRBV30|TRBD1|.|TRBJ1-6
TGTGCCTGGAGTGCAGGGGGTATACTAGCCCTCCACTTT
CAWSAGGILALHF
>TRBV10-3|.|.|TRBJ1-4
TGTGCCATCAGTGATTTTGGGCCGAATAATGAAAAACTGTTTTTT
CAISDFGPNNEKLFF
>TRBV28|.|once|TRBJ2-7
TGTGCCAGCAGTTTGGCAGGGTTGCCCTACGAGCAGTACTTC
CASSLAGLPYEQYF
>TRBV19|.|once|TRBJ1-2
TGTGCCAGTAATCAATTCAGCGACGCAATCGATGGCTACACCTTC
CASNQFSDAIDGYTF
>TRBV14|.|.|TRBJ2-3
TGTGCCAGCAGCGCAAGCCGAGGCCCAGATACGCAGTATTTT
CASSASRGPDTQYF
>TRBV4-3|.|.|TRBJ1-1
TGCGCCAGCAGCCAAGACACAGAGAACACTGAAGCTTTCTTT
CASSQDTENTEAFF
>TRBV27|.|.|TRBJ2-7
TGTGCCAGCAGTTTATACGAGAGCTACGAGCAGTACTTC
CASSLYESYEQYF
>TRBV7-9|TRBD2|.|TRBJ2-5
TGTGCCAGCAGCTTAGGACTAGCGGGAGAGTCGGTGAGGGAGACCCAGTACTTC
CASSLGLAGESVRETQYF
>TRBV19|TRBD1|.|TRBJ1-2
TGTGCCAGACGACCGGGACAGGGATTGTGTGGCTATGGCTACACCTTC
CARRPGQGLCGYGYTF
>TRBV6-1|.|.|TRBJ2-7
TGTGCCAGCAGTGAAGGCGGAGGAAGCTCCTACGAGCAGTACTTC
CASSEGGGSSYEQYF
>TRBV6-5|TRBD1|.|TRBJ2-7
TGTGCCAGCAGTGCCTTCTCACAGGGGGATGGCGAGCAGTACTTC
CASSAFSQGDGEQYF
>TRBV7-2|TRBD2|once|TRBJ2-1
TGTGCCAGCAGCTTTCTAGCGGGGGGGTATGAGCAGTTCTTC
CASSFLAGGYEQFF
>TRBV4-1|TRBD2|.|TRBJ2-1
TGCGCCAGCAGCCCCAAAGGGGGCCGCCAACTAGCGGGGGGGTACAATGAGCAGTTCTTC
CASSPKGGRQLAGGYNEQFF
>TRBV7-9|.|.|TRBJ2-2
TGTGCCAGCAGACCCAGGGCGGGGTCGTCCGGGGAGCTGTTTTTT
CASRPRAGSSGELFF
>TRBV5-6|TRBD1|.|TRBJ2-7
TGTGCCAGCAGCCTTAGACAGGGCGGATCCCACGAGCAGTACTTC
CASSLRQGGSHEQYF
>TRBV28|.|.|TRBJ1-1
TGTGCCAGCAGTACCCGGGCCCAGGGGATGAGGAGTGAAGCTTTCTTT
CASSTRAQGMRSEAFF
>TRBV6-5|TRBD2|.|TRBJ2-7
TGTGCCAGCAGTTATGGGGGGGACTCCTACGAGCAGTACTTC
CASSYGGDSYEQYF
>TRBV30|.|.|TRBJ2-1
TGTGCCTGGACCAGACAGGACGGGGACAATGAGCAGTTCTTC
CAWTRQDGDNEQFF
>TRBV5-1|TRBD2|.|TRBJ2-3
TGCGCCAGCAGCTTTCTAGGACTAGCGGGCACAGATACGCAGTATTTT
CASSFLGLAGTDTQYF